The 14 T cell receptor beta chains reported below all come from one sample, sequenced in a study of T cell repertoires in cytomegalovirus infection. TCRdb reprocessed the reads via MiXCR and lists one record per CDR3 protein. Of 450,000 to 600,000 distinct CDR3 sequences in the sample, 10% to 12% are singletons; the top ten hold roughly 10%. The sample consisted of PBMCs. These receptors came from a human donor in good health (CMV status not recorded). Some clones in this sample may be carry-over from other donors' samples.

The genes are TRBV27 and TRBJ1-6; the D is unclear. CDR3 length: 14 amino acids. Trimming took 6 bases from V and 4 from J, leaving 10 bases between them. Germline V gene data show CDR1 as MNHEY and CDR2 as SMNVEV (reference sequence). CDR3: CASRARLYNSPLHF. In DNA form, the CDR3 reads TGTGCCAGCAGGGCGAGACTTTATAATTCACCCCTCCACTTT.

This clonotype was seen only a few times. V and J are TRBV13 and TRBJ1-2; D gene uncertain. This CDR3 spans 15 amino acids. The germline V and J ends were trimmed by 5 bases and 6 bases, with 19 bases remaining between them. CDR1 is PRHDT, CDR2 FYEKMQ, per germline (reference sequence). The CDR3 reads CASSPRAGWRDGYTF. DNA for the CDR3: TGTGCCAGCAGCCCGCGGGCCGGATGGAGGGATGGCTACACCTTC.

This clonotype was seen a handful of times. The rearrangement uses TRBV28 and TRBJ1-1; D gene unclear. The V and J ends lost 5 bases and 6 bases respectively, with 7 bases between them. This CDR3 comprises 11 residues. The germline CDR1 and CDR2 sequences are MDHEN and SYDVKM. The CDR3 nucleotides are TGTGCCAGCAGTACCTTCGCTGAAGCTTTCTTT. Its protein product is CASSTFAEAFF.

This clonotype was seen repeatedly, ten times or more. The J gene is TRBJ2-1, the V gene TRBV9, with TRBD2 matching over 7 bases. Germline values: CDR1 SGDLS, CDR2 YYNGEE. V was clipped by 4 bases and J by 7 bases; unmatched bases: 11. CDR3 length: 15 amino acids. The CDR3 loop reads CASSPRAGGTNEQFF. For the CDR3, the DNA is TGTGCCAGCAGCCCCCGAGCCGGGGGGACGAATGAGCAGTTCTTC.

This clonotype was detected a few times. The chain carries TRBV19 and TRBJ1-3, with D unresolved. This CDR3 region has 12 residues. Germline CDR1 is LNHDA and CDR2 is SQIVND (reference sequence). The V end lost 7 bases, the J end lost 2 bases, and 6 bases lay between the germline ends. The CDR3 sequence is CASNQAGNTIYF. The CDR3 DNA is TGTGCCAGTAATCAGGCTGGAAACACCATATATTTT.

This clonotype appeared many times. V gene TRBV6-2 or TRBV6-3 combines with J gene TRBJ1-5, with D unclear. Germline lookup yields CDR1 MNHEY and CDR2 SVGEGT. Trimming pared 10 bases from V and 1 base from J, leaving 17 bases between. The CDR3 totals 15 residues. CDR3 nucleotides: TGTGCCACCTGGAGTTTTCGTGGGAGCAATCAGCCCCAGCATTTT. Protein product: CATWSFRGSNQPQHF.

This clonotype was detected ten times or more. J is TRBJ1-3 and V is TRBV6-5; weak D call: TRBD1 (6 bases). Trimming shortened V by 5 bases and J by 4 bases, and 15 bases separated the two germline ends. The germline gives CDR1 MNHEY, CDR2 SVGAGI. The CDR3 length is 15 residues. CDR3 coding DNA: TGTGCCAGCAGTCGAGGGACAACGCCAGGAAACACCATATATTTT. Amino acid sequence: CASSRGTTPGNTIYF.

This clonotype has ten or more counts. The chain couples TRBV28 to TRBJ1-5; TRBD1 agrees at 7 bases. Looked up from germline, CDR1 is MDHEN and CDR2 is SYDVKM. This CDR3 spans 15 amino acids. The trim removed 6 bases at V and 4 bases at J, leaving 9 bases unmatched. The CDR3 DNA sequence: TGTGCCAGCAGACCTCGACAGGGAAGGAATCAGCCCCAGCATTTT. Translated, it gives CASRPRQGRNQPQHF.

This clonotype was counted between two and nine times. V is TRBV28 and J is TRBJ1-3; possibly TRBD1 for D (6 bases). This CDR3 has 14 residues. Germline loops: CDR1 MDHEN, CDR2 SYDVKM. Trimming left V 6 bases short and J 7 bases short, with 16 bases between. The CDR3: CASSGGGGFNTIYF. CDR3 bases: TGTGCCAGCAGCGGGGGAGGGGGTTTCAACACCATATATTTT.

The table lists this clonotype with many counts. V and J are TRBV2 and TRBJ2-1; 10 bases are shared with TRBD2. The CDR3 is made up of 13 amino acids. The germline gives CDR1 SNHLY, CDR2 FYNNEI. V was clipped by 7 bases and J by 7 bases; unmatched bases: 4. The CDR3 here is CASKAGGPNEQFF. CDR3 in DNA: TGTGCCAGCAAAGCGGGAGGGCCAAATGAGCAGTTCTTC.

At least ten counts were recorded for this clonotype. The gene calls are TRBV7-2 and TRBJ1-6, with D maybe TRBD1 (5 bases). CDR1 is SGHTA and CDR2 is FQGNSA in the germline V gene. With 3 bases removed from V and 7 bases from J, the gap between germline ends came to 10 bases. The CDR3 loop spans 14 amino acids. The CDR3 DNA is TGTGCCAGCAGCTTTCAGGGCGGAAATTCACCCCTCCACTTT. Residues: CASSFQGGNSPLHF.

The chain recombines TRBV19 with TRBJ2-1; 14 bases align to TRBD2. The V and J ends lost 1 base and 12 bases, in that order; junction bases with no gene match: 2. Per the germline V gene, CDR1 is LNHDA and CDR2 is SQIVND (reference sequence). This CDR3 is 14 amino acids long. CDR3 sequence (DNA): TGTGCCAGTAGTATAGGGACTAGCGGGAGGTCGCAGTTCTTC. Translating gives CASSIGTSGRSQFF.

Ten or more counts support this clonotype. V gene TRBV20-1 combines with J gene TRBJ1-4; TRBD1 matches 7 bases. Looked up from germline, CDR1 is DFQATT and CDR2 is SNEGSKA (reference sequence). There are 15 residues in the CDR3. V gave up 0 bases and J gave up 5 bases; unmatched junction bases: 6. The CDR3 loop reads CSARDMQGGNEKLFF. CDR3 coding DNA: TGCAGTGCTAGAGATATGCAGGGGGGGAATGAAAAACTGTTTTTT.

This clonotype came up many times. The genes are TRBV7-2 and TRBJ2-1; D is unclear. CDR3 length equals 11 residues. Between the trimmed V and J ends, which lost 8 bases and 4 bases, there was a span of 6 bases. CDR1 is SGHTA and CDR2 is FQGNSA in the germline V gene. For the CDR3, the DNA is TGTGCCAGCCGCCGGTACAATGAGCAGTTCTTC. It is translated as CASRRYNEQFF. Together with reference TRBV7-2 and TRBJ2-1, the CDR3 gives the full variable domain: GAGVSQSPSNKVTEKGKDVELRCDPISGHTALYWYRQSLGQGLEFLIYFQGNSAPDKSGLPSDRFSAERTGGSVSTLTIQRTQQEDSAVYLCASRRYNEQFFGPGTRLTVL.